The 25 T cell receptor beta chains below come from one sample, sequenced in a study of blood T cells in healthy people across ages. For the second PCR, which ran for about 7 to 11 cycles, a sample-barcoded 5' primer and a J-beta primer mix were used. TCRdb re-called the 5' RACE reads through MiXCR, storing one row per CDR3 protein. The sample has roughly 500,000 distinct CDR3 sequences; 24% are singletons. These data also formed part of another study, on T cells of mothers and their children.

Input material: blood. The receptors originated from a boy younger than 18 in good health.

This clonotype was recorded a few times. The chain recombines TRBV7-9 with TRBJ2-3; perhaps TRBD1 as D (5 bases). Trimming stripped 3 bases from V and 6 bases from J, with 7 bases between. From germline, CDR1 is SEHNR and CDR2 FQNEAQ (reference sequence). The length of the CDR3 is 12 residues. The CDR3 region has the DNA TGTGCCAGCAGCTTCCGACAGGATACGCAGTATTTT. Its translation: CASSFRQDTQYF.

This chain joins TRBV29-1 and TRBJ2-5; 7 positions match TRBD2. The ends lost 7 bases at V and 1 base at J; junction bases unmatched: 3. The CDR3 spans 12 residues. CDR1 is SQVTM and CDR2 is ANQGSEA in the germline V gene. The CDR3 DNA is TGCAGCGCATCTAGCGGCCAAGAGACCCAGTACTTC. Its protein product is CSASSGQETQYF.

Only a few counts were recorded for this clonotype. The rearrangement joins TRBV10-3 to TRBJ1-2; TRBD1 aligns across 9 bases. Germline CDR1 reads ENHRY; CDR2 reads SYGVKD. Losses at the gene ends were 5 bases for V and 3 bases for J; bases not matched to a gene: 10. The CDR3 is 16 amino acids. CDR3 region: CAISQGTGLVDYGYTF. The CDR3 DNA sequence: TGTGCCATCAGTCAAGGGACAGGGCTGGTGGACTATGGCTACACCTTC.

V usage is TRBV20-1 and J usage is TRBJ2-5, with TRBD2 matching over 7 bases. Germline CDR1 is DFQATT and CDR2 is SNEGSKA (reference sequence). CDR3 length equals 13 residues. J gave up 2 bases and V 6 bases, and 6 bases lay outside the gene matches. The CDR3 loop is CSAPGSGQETQYF. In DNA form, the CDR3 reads TGCAGTGCCCCCGGTAGCGGGCAAGAGACCCAGTACTTC.

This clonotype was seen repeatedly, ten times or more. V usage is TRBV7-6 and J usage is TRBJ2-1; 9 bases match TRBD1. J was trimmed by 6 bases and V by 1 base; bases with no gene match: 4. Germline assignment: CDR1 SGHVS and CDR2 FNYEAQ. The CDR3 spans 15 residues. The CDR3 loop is CASSLGTGEVNEQFF. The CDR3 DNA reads TGTGCCAGCAGCTTAGGGACAGGGGAAGTCAATGAGCAGTTCTTC. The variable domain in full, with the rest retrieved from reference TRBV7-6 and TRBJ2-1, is GAGVSQSPRYKVTKRGQDVALRCDPISGHVSLYWYRQALGQGPEFLTYFNYEAQQDKSGLPNDRFSAERPEGSISTLTIQRTEQRDSAMYRCASSLGTGEVNEQFFGPGTRLTVL.

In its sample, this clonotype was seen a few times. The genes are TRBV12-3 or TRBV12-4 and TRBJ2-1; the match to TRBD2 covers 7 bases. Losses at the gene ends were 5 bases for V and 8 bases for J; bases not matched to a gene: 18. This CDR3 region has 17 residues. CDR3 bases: TGTGCCAGCAGTCAGCGGGCAAGCGGCCCCGCGGGGGATGAGCAGTTCTTC. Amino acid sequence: CASSQRASGPAGDEQFF.

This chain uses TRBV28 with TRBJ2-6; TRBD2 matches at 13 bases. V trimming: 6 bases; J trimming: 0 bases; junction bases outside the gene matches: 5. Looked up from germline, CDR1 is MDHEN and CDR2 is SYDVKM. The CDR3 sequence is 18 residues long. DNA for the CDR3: TGTGCCAGCAGGAGGGGACTAGCGGGGTACTCTGGGGCCAACGTCCTGACTTTC. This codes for CASRRGLAGYSGANVLTF.

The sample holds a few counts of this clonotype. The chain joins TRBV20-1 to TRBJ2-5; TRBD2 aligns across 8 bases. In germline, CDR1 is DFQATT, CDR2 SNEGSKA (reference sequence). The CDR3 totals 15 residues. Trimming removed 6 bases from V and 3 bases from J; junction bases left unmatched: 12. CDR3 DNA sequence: TGCAGTGCCAGATCGGCGGGGGGTTTTAAAGAGACCCAGTACTTC. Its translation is CSARSAGGFKETQYF.

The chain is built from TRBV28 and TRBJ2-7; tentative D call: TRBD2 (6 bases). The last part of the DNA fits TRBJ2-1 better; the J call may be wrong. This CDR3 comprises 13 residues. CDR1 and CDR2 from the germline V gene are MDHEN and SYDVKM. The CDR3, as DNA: TGTGCCAGCATCTTCGGGGGAAGGAATGAGCAGTTCTTC. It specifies CASIFGGRNEQFF.

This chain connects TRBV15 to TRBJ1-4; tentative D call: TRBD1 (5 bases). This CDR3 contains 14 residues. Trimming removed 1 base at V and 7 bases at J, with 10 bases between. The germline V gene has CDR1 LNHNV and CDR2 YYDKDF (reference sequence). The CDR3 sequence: CATSRAGGSEKLFF. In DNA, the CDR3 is TGTGCCACCAGCAGAGCGGGGGGGAGTGAAAAACTGTTTTTT.

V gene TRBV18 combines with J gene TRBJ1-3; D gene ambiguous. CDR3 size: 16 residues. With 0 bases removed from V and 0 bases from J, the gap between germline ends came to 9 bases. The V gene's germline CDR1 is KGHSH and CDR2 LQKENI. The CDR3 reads CASSPPTLSSGNTIYF. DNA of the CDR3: TGTGCCAGCTCACCACCGACCCTGAGCTCTGGAAACACCATATATTTT.

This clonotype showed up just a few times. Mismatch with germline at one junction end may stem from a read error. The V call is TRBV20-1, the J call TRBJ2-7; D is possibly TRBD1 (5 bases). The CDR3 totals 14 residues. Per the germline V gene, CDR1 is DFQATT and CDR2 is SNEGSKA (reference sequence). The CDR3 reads CSARDIRVSHEQYF. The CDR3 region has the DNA TGCAGTGCTAGAGATATCAGGGTTTCCCACGAGCAGTACTTT.

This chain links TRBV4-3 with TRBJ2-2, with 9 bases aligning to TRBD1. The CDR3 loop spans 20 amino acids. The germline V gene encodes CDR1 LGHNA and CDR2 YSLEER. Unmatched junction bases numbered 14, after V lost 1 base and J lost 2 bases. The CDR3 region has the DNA TGCGCCAGCAGCCAAGGGGGGGGACAGGGCCTCTGGAGTAACACCGGGGAGCTGTTTTTT. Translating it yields CASSQGGGQGLWSNTGELFF.

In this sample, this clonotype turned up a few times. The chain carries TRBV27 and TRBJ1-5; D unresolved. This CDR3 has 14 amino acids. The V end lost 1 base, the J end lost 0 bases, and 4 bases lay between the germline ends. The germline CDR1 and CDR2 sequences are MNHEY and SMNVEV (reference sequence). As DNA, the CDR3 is TGTGCCAGCAGTTTATGGGGTAGCAATCAGCCCCAGCATTTT. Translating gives CASSLWGSNQPQHF.

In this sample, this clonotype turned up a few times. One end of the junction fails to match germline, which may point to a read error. The CDR3 sequence is CASSFQGFTYEQYF. The CDR3 DNA sequence: TGTGCCAGCAGTTTTCAGGGGTTCACCTACGAGCAGTATTTC. This chain uses TRBV6-5 with TRBJ2-7; a weak D match, TRBD1 (6 bases). Per germline, CDR1 MNHEY and CDR2 SVGAGI. The CDR3 runs 14 residues.

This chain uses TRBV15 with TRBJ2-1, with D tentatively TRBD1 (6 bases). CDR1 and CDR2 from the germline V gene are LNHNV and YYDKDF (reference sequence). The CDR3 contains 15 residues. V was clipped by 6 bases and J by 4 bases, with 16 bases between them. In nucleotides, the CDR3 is TGTGCCACCAGTAGTTCTAACGGACAGTACAATGAGCAGTTCTTC. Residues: CATSSSNGQYNEQFF.

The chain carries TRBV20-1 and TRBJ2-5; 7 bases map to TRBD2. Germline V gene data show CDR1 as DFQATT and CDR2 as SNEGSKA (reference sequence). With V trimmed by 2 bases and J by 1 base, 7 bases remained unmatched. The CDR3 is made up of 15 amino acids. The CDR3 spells CSARTGAGLQETQYF. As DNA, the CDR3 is TGCAGTGCTAGAACAGGAGCGGGACTCCAAGAGACCCAGTACTTC.

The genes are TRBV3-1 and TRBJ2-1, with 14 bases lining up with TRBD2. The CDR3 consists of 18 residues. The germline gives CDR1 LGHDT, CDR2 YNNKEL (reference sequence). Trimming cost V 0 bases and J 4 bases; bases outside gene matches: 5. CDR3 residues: CASSQEGTSGSGYNEQFF. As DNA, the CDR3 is TGTGCCAGCAGCCAAGAAGGGACTAGCGGGAGTGGTTACAATGAGCAGTTCTTC.

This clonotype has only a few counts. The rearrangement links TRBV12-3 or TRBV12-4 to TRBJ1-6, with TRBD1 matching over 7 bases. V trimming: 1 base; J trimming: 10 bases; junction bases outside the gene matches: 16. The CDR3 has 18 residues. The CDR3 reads CASSLGLRTTGFPSPLHF. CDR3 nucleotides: TGTGCCAGCAGTTTAGGCTTGCGGACGACAGGGTTCCCCTCACCCCTCCACTTT.

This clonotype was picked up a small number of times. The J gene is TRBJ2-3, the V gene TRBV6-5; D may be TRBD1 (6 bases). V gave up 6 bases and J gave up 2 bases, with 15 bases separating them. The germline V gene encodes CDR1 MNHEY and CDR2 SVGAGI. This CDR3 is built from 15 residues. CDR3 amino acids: CASSPGVTYTDTQYF. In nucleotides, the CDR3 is TGTGCCAGCAGCCCAGGGGTCACCTACACAGATACGCAGTATTTT.

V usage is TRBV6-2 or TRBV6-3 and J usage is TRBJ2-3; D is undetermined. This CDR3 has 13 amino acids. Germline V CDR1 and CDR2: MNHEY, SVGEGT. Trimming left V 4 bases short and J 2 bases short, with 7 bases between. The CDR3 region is CASSSANTDTQYF. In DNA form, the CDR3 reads TGTGCCAGCAGTTCGGCCAACACAGATACGCAGTATTTT.

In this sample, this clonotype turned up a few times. The DNA for the CDR3 is TGCAGTGTTAGGCGGGGTTACGAACGGACTGAAGCTTTCTTT. Its translation: CSVRRGYERTEAFF. This chain connects TRBV20-1 to TRBJ1-1; the D is unclear. V dropped 7 bases and J dropped 5 bases, with 20 bases sitting between them. The germline V gene has CDR1 DFQATT and CDR2 SNEGSKA (reference sequence). The length of the CDR3 is 14 residues.

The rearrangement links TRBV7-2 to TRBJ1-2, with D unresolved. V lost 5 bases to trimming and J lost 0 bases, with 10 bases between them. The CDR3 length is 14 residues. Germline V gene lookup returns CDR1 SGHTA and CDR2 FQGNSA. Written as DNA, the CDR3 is TGTGCCAGCAGCCGGGCAGTCACTAACTATGGCTACACCTTC. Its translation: CASSRAVTNYGYTF.

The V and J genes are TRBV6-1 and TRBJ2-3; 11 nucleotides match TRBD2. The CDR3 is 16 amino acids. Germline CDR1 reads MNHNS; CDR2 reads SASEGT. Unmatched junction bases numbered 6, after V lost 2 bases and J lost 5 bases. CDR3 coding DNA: TGTGCCAGCAGTGAAACTAGCGGGAGTGGAAAAGATACGCAGTATTTT. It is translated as CASSETSGSGKDTQYF.

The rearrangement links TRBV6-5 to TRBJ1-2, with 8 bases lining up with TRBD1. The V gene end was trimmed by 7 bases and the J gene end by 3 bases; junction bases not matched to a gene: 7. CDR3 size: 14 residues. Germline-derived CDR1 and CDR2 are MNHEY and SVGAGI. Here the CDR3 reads CASTTGTGDYGYTF. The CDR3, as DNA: TGTGCCAGCACCACCGGGACAGGAGACTATGGCTACACCTTC.